These 30 T cell receptor beta chains share one sample of origin, sequenced in a study of metastatic and nonmetastatic thyroid tumors (dated by TCRdb to about 2020). None of the patients had been given any treatment before thyroid surgery. The method was PCR. Reads for this sample came from an Illumina HiSeq 4000. Clones were called with MiXCR by TCRdb after fastp trimmed the public reads at Q25, and only in-frame beta chains were retained. The sample profile shows about 45,000 clones; roughly 3.9% of them were found once. Less than 10% of the sample belongs to the ten largest clones. The sample was blood. These receptors were collected from a female donor with papillary thyroid cancer or a benign thyroid nodule (not recorded which). Some clones in this sample may be carry-over from other donors' samples.

This clone is medium-sized (0.01 to 0.1%) by share. CDR3: CASSFRDGVREQYF. The CDR3 nucleotides are TGTGCCAGCAGTTTCCGGGACGGGGTCCGCGAGCAGTACTTC. The rearrangement joins TRBV6-2 or TRBV6-3 to TRBJ2-7; D could derive from TRBD1 or TRBD2 (5 bases each). V gave up 4 bases and J gave up 6 bases, with 16 bases separating them. This CDR3 comprises 14 residues. In germline, CDR1 is MNHEY, CDR2 SVGEGT.

The chain uses TRBV6-1 and TRBJ2-3, with 7 bases lining up with TRBD2. Germline loops: CDR1 MNHNS, CDR2 SASEGT. V gave up 8 bases and J gave up 5 bases; unmatched junction bases: 10. CDR3 size: 14 residues. The CDR3 loop reads CASAASGRGDTQYF. The CDR3 nucleotides are TGTGCCAGCGCCGCCAGTGGGAGGGGAGATACGCAGTATTTT.

This clone was seen many times. V gene TRBV9 combines with J gene TRBJ2-5; 12 bases are a match to TRBD2. The J segment lost 5 bases and the V segment lost 4 bases, leaving 6 bases of the junction unmatched. CDR1 and CDR2 (germline): SGDLS, YYNGEE. This CDR3 has 15 residues. CDR3 protein: CASSPSGRAVETQYF. As DNA, the CDR3 is TGTGCCAGCAGCCCTAGCGGGAGGGCTGTGGAGACCCAGTACTTC.

V and J are TRBV19 and TRBJ2-5; 8 bases map to TRBD1. Trimming took 5 bases from V and 6 from J; bases not matched to a gene: 5. The CDR3 runs to 13 residues. CDR1 is LNHDA and CDR2 is SQIVND in the germline V gene (reference sequence). The CDR3 sequence: CASSDRGPKTQYF. The CDR3 nucleotides are TGTGCCAGTAGTGACAGGGGCCCCAAGACCCAGTACTTC. The full variable domain, with the rest looked up from reference TRBV19 and TRBJ2-5, is DGGITQSPKYLFRKEGQNVTLSCEQNLNHDAMYWYRQDPGQGLRLIYYSQIVNDFQKGDIAEGYSVSREKKESFPLTVTSAQKNPTAFYLCASSDRGPKTQYFGPGTRLLVL.

Only a few counts were recorded for this clone. The gene calls are TRBV7-2 and TRBJ2-3, with D possibly being TRBD2 (5 bases). Deletions cut 3 bases from V and 1 base from J, with 11 bases between. The CDR3 has 15 amino acids. Germline V gene lookup returns CDR1 SGHTA and CDR2 FQGNSA. CDR3 coding DNA: TGTGCCAGCAGCTTTCCGGCGGGTGGCACAGATACGCAGTATTTT. Its protein product is CASSFPAGGTDTQYF.

In this sample, this clone turned up many times. The rearrangement uses TRBV5-4 and TRBJ1-2; D unclear. Germline V CDR1 and CDR2: SGHNT, YYREEE (reference sequence). This CDR3 has 13 residues. V lost 5 bases and J lost 4, with 12 bases in between. The DNA for the CDR3 is TGTGCCAGCAGTTCCCCATCTTTCTATGGCTACACCTTC. Its protein is CASSSPSFYGYTF.

This clone was recorded many times. The chain is built from TRBV27 and TRBJ1-1, with D hard to call. This CDR3 spans 15 amino acids. In germline, CDR1 is MNHEY, CDR2 SMNVEV (reference sequence). Between the trimmed V and J ends, which lost 5 bases and 0 bases, there was a span of 13 bases. CDR3 DNA: TGTGCCAGCAGTACCCGACGGGATTTGAACACTGAAGCTTTCTTT. The encoded protein is CASSTRRDLNTEAFF.

Sample share makes this clone medium-sized (0.01 to 0.1%). This CDR3 reads CASSDKAGSYNEQFF. As DNA, the CDR3 is TGTGCCAGCAGTGATAAAGCGGGATCCTACAATGAGCAGTTCTTC. The chain carries TRBV6-4 and TRBJ2-1; 7 nucleotides align to TRBD2. Germline CDR1 reads MRHNA; CDR2 reads SNTAGT. The CDR3 totals 15 residues. J gave up 1 base and V 3 bases, and 3 bases lay outside the gene matches.

This clone was counted ten times or more. Other DNA sequences in the same sample also yield this CDR3. The CDR3 loop is CSAREVQGNTIYF. The CDR3 DNA follows: TGCAGTGCTAGAGAAGTCCAGGGAAACACCATATATTTT. The rearrangement joins TRBV20-1 to TRBJ1-3, with D hard to call. V gave up 0 bases and J gave up 4 bases, with 7 bases separating them. The CDR3 extends over 13 amino acids. CDR1 and CDR2 (germline): DFQATT, SNEGSKA (reference sequence).

This clone occurred many times. This rearrangement joins TRBV19 to TRBJ2-3; possible D gene TRBD1, 5 bases. This CDR3 contains 14 residues. The V gene's germline CDR1 is LNHDA and CDR2 SQIVND (reference sequence). The V gene lost 7 bases and the J gene lost 4 bases, with 15 bases spanning the gap. CDR3 amino acids: CASNSGIRADTQYF. CDR3 coding DNA: TGTGCCAGTAACTCAGGGATTCGGGCAGATACGCAGTATTTT.

In its sample, this clone was seen a few times. Being one base from a much bigger clone, this may be a read error. The chain links TRBV5-6 to TRBJ2-7; 9 bases agree with TRBD2. The CDR3 runs 14 residues. With 1 base clipped from V and 4 bases from J, the junction kept 3 bases outside the gene matches. The germline CDR1 and CDR2 sequences are SGHDT and YYEEEE. DNA of the CDR3: TGTGCCAGCAGCTTGTGGACTAGCGCGTACGAGCAGTACTTC. It encodes CASSLWTSAYEQYF.

This clone was recorded at least ten times. The chain carries TRBV12-3 or TRBV12-4 and TRBJ2-2; 9 positions match TRBD2. The J segment lost 4 bases and the V segment lost 10 bases, leaving 10 bases of the junction unmatched. The CDR3 spans 15 residues. The CDR3 protein is CATTGEAGGTGELFF. The CDR3 DNA reads TGTGCCACCACCGGCGAAGCGGGAGGCACCGGGGAGCTGTTTTTT.

This clone showed up many times. V and J are TRBV6-1 and TRBJ2-7; 8 bases agree with TRBD2. CDR1 is MNHNS and CDR2 is SASEGT in the germline V gene. V gave up 6 bases and J gave up 1 base; unmatched junction bases: 8. The CDR3 is 15 residues long. The CDR3 sequence: CASRPGTSLSYEQYF. In DNA form, the CDR3 reads TGTGCCAGCAGACCCGGGACTAGTCTATCCTACGAGCAGTACTTC.

In its sample, this clone was seen many times. Other DNA sequences in this specimen translate into the identical CDR3. The rearrangement joins TRBV5-4 to TRBJ2-3, with TRBD2 identical over 11 bases. The germline gives CDR1 SGHNT, CDR2 YYREEE (reference sequence). Trimming removed 4 bases from V and 3 bases from J; junction bases left unmatched: 4. This CDR3 region has 15 residues. For the CDR3, the DNA is TGTGCCAGCAGCCACACTAGCGGGAGTACAGATACGCAGTATTTT. This encodes CASSHTSGSTDTQYF.

At least ten counts were recorded for this clone. This may be a read error, as it is one base from a much larger clone. J is TRBJ2-6 and V is TRBV6-1; the D gene could be TRBD1 or TRBD2 (5 bases each). CDR3 size: 16 residues. Germline CDR1 reads MNHNS; CDR2 reads SASEGT. CDR3 amino acids: CASSPADYSGANVLAF. For the CDR3, the DNA is TGTGCCAGCAGCCCGGCCGACTACTCTGGGGCCAACGTCCTGGCTTTC.

Judged by abundance, this clone is medium-sized. The V and J genes are TRBV6-1 and TRBJ2-1; TRBD2 aligns across 9 bases. V shed 11 bases, J shed 9 bases, and the junction held 17 bases outside the gene matches. Germline V gene sequence: CDR1 MNHNS, CDR2 SASEGT. The CDR3 contains 15 residues. CDR3 nucleotides: TGTGCCGCGAAAAGAAAAGCGGGAGGAGAGGGTGAGCAGTTCTTC. It codes for CAAKRKAGGEGEQFF.

CDR3 sequence: CASSVRRTMGLELFF. Written as DNA, the CDR3 is TGTGCCAGCAGCGTTCGGAGGACAATGGGCTTGGAGCTGTTTTTT. The V and J genes are TRBV9 and TRBJ2-2; D is tentatively TRBD1 or TRBD2 (5 bases each). The V end lost 2 bases, the J end lost 10 bases, and 18 bases lay between the germline ends. The germline V gene has CDR1 SGDLS and CDR2 YYNGEE. The CDR3 has 15 amino acids.

The chain carries TRBV27 and TRBJ1-5, with TRBD1 matching 8 bases. Germline V gene lookup returns CDR1 MNHEY and CDR2 SMNVEV (reference sequence). V lost 6 bases to trimming and J lost 0 bases; unmatched junction nucleotides: 13. The CDR3 runs 18 residues. DNA of the CDR3: TGTGCCAGCAGCCCTACAGGGGGGAGCATTATTAGCAATCAGCCCCAGCATTTT. Translation: CASSPTGGSIISNQPQHF.

This clone was found many times. V usage is TRBV27 and J usage is TRBJ2-5; 8 nucleotides line up with TRBD1. From germline, CDR1 is MNHEY and CDR2 SMNVEV (reference sequence). V was pared by 6 bases and J by 2 bases, with 17 bases of the junction left unmatched. The CDR3 length is 18 residues. The CDR3 protein is CASSPLSLAGGEQETQYF. The CDR3 DNA is TGTGCCAGCAGCCCCCTATCACTAGCAGGGGGCGAACAAGAGACCCAGTACTTC.

This clone was found many times. The rearrangement uses TRBV27 and TRBJ1-5; D gene unclear. The CDR3 totals 14 residues. The germline V and J ends were trimmed by 2 bases and 6 bases, with 11 bases remaining between them. CDR1 MNHEY and CDR2 SMNVEV come from the germline V gene (reference sequence). DNA for the CDR3: TGTGCCAGCAGTTTAATCGAAGGCTCTCAGCCCCAGCATTTT. It translates to CASSLIEGSQPQHF.

Written as DNA, the CDR3 is TGTGCCAGCTCACCGAGGTCGGGGGGTCACCAAGAGACCCAGTACTTC. This codes for CASSPRSGGHQETQYF. The chain uses TRBV18 and TRBJ2-5, with 7 nucleotides matching TRBD2. Germline CDR1 is KGHSH and CDR2 is LQKENI. V shed 3 bases, J shed 0 bases, and the junction held 7 bases outside the gene matches. The CDR3 spans 16 residues.

At least ten counts were recorded for this clone. The rearrangement links TRBV6-1 to TRBJ2-6, with D perhaps TRBD1 or TRBD2 (5 bases each). Germline loops: CDR1 MNHNS, CDR2 SASEGT. V shed 6 bases and J shed 4 bases, with 22 bases lying between them. The CDR3 has 18 amino acids. The CDR3 DNA reads TGTGCCAGCAGGAACGGGGCAGGGTACGGCCGGGGGGCCAACGTCCTGACTTTC. Residues: CASRNGAGYGRGANVLTF.

This clone was seen repeatedly, ten times or more. The rearrangement uses TRBV20-1 and TRBJ2-3; tentative D call: TRBD1 (5 bases). Germline CDR1 reads DFQATT; CDR2 reads SNEGSKA (reference sequence). The CDR3 extends over 12 amino acids. Trimming removed 0 bases at V and 4 bases at J, with 5 bases between. This CDR3 is CSARDRADTQYF. CDR3 nucleotides: TGCAGTGCTAGAGACAGGGCAGATACGCAGTATTTT.

V gene TRBV5-5 combines with J gene TRBJ1-4; no clear D gene. Trimming shortened V by 2 bases and J by 2 bases, and 19 bases separated the two germline ends. Germline lookup yields CDR1 SGHKS and CDR2 YYEKEE (reference sequence). CDR3 size: 18 residues. CDR3 in DNA: TGTGCCAGCAGCTTTAGTGGTTCTGTTGGTGGCACTAATGAAAAACTGTTTTTT. Protein: CASSFSGSVGGTNEKLFF.

V usage is TRBV19 and J usage is TRBJ2-1, with 7 bases that match TRBD2. J gave up 7 bases and V 1 base, and 7 bases lay outside the gene matches. The CDR3 contains 15 residues. The germline V gene has CDR1 LNHDA and CDR2 SQIVND (reference sequence). The CDR3 region has the DNA TGTGCCAGTAGTATAGTAACCAGGACTAGTAATGAGCAGTTCTTC. This sequence encodes CASSIVTRTSNEQFF.

About this clone itself: A single base separates this from a much larger clone, so it may be a read error. V and J are TRBV2 and TRBJ2-2, with D possibly matching TRBD1 (5 bases). The germline V gene has CDR1 SNHLY and CDR2 FYNNEI. V lost 7 bases to trimming and J lost 0 bases, with 15 bases between them. The CDR3 sequence is 16 residues long. In DNA form, the CDR3 reads TGTGCCAGCAACCAGGACAAGACAACGAACACCGGGGAGCTGTTTTTT. It encodes CASNQDKTTNTGELFF. Together with reference TRBV2 and TRBJ2-2, the CDR3 gives the full variable domain: EPEVTQTPSHQVTQMGQEVILRCVPISNHLYFYWYRQILGQKVEFLVSFYNNEISEKSEIFDDQFSVERPDGSNFTLKIRSTKLEDSAMYFCASNQDKTTNTGELFFGEGSRLTVL.

V is TRBV28 and J is TRBJ1-5; 7 bases agree with TRBD1. This CDR3 region has 15 residues. Germline trimming cut 8 bases from V and 4 bases from J; bases unmatched to any gene: 11. CDR1 is MDHEN, CDR2 SYDVKM, per germline. CDR3 amino acids: CASRPPGGLNQPQHF. The CDR3 DNA reads as TGTGCCAGCCGCCCGCCAGGGGGACTAAATCAGCCCCAGCATTTT.

In this sample, this clone turned up many times. This chain uses TRBV4-1 with TRBJ2-7; TRBD2 agrees at 7 bases. The CDR3 is 15 amino acids. Germline CDR1 is MGHRA and CDR2 is YSYEKL. Trimming at V came to 6 bases and at J to 2 bases, leaving 10 bases not matched to a gene. The CDR3 region has the DNA TGCGCCAGCAGACCGGTAGCGGGCACGCCCTACGAGCAGTACTTC. Translating gives CASRPVAGTPYEQYF.

The chain recombines TRBV6-2 or TRBV6-3 with TRBJ2-6; 8 bases fit TRBD2. This CDR3 has 16 residues. V dropped 7 bases and J dropped 10; count of bases not matched to a gene: 15. Germline loops: CDR1 MNHEY, CDR2 SVGEGT. CDR3 sequence (DNA): TGTGCCAGCATTGGAACTAGCGGCTCTGAGGCGAACGTCCTGACTTTC. Translating it yields CASIGTSGSEANVLTF.

This clone is judged medium-sized (0.01 to 0.1%). The rearrangement uses TRBV6-1 and TRBJ2-7, with TRBD1 identical over 7 bases. The germline V gene has CDR1 MNHNS and CDR2 SASEGT. This CDR3 has 13 residues. Trimming at V came to 6 bases and at J to 4 bases, leaving 6 bases not matched to a gene. The CDR3 loop reads CASRDTGDYEQYF. The CDR3 bases are TGTGCCAGCAGGGACACAGGGGATTACGAGCAGTACTTC.